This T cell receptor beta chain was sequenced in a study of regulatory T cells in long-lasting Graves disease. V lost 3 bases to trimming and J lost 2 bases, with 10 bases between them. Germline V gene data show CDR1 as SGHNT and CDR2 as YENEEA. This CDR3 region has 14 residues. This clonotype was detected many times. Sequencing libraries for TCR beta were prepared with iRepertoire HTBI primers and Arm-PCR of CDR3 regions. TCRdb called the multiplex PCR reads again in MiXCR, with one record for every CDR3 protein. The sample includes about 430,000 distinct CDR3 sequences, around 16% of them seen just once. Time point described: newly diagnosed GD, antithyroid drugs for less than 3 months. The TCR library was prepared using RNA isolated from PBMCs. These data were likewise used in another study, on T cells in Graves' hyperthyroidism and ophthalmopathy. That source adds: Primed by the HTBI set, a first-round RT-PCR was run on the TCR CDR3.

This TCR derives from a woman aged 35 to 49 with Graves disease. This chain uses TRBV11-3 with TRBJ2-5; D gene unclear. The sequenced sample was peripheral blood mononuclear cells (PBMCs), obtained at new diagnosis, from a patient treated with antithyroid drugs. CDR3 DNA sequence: TGTGCCAGCAGCTTCAGTTCGGTACAAGAGACCCAGTACTTC. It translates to CASSFSSVQETQYF.